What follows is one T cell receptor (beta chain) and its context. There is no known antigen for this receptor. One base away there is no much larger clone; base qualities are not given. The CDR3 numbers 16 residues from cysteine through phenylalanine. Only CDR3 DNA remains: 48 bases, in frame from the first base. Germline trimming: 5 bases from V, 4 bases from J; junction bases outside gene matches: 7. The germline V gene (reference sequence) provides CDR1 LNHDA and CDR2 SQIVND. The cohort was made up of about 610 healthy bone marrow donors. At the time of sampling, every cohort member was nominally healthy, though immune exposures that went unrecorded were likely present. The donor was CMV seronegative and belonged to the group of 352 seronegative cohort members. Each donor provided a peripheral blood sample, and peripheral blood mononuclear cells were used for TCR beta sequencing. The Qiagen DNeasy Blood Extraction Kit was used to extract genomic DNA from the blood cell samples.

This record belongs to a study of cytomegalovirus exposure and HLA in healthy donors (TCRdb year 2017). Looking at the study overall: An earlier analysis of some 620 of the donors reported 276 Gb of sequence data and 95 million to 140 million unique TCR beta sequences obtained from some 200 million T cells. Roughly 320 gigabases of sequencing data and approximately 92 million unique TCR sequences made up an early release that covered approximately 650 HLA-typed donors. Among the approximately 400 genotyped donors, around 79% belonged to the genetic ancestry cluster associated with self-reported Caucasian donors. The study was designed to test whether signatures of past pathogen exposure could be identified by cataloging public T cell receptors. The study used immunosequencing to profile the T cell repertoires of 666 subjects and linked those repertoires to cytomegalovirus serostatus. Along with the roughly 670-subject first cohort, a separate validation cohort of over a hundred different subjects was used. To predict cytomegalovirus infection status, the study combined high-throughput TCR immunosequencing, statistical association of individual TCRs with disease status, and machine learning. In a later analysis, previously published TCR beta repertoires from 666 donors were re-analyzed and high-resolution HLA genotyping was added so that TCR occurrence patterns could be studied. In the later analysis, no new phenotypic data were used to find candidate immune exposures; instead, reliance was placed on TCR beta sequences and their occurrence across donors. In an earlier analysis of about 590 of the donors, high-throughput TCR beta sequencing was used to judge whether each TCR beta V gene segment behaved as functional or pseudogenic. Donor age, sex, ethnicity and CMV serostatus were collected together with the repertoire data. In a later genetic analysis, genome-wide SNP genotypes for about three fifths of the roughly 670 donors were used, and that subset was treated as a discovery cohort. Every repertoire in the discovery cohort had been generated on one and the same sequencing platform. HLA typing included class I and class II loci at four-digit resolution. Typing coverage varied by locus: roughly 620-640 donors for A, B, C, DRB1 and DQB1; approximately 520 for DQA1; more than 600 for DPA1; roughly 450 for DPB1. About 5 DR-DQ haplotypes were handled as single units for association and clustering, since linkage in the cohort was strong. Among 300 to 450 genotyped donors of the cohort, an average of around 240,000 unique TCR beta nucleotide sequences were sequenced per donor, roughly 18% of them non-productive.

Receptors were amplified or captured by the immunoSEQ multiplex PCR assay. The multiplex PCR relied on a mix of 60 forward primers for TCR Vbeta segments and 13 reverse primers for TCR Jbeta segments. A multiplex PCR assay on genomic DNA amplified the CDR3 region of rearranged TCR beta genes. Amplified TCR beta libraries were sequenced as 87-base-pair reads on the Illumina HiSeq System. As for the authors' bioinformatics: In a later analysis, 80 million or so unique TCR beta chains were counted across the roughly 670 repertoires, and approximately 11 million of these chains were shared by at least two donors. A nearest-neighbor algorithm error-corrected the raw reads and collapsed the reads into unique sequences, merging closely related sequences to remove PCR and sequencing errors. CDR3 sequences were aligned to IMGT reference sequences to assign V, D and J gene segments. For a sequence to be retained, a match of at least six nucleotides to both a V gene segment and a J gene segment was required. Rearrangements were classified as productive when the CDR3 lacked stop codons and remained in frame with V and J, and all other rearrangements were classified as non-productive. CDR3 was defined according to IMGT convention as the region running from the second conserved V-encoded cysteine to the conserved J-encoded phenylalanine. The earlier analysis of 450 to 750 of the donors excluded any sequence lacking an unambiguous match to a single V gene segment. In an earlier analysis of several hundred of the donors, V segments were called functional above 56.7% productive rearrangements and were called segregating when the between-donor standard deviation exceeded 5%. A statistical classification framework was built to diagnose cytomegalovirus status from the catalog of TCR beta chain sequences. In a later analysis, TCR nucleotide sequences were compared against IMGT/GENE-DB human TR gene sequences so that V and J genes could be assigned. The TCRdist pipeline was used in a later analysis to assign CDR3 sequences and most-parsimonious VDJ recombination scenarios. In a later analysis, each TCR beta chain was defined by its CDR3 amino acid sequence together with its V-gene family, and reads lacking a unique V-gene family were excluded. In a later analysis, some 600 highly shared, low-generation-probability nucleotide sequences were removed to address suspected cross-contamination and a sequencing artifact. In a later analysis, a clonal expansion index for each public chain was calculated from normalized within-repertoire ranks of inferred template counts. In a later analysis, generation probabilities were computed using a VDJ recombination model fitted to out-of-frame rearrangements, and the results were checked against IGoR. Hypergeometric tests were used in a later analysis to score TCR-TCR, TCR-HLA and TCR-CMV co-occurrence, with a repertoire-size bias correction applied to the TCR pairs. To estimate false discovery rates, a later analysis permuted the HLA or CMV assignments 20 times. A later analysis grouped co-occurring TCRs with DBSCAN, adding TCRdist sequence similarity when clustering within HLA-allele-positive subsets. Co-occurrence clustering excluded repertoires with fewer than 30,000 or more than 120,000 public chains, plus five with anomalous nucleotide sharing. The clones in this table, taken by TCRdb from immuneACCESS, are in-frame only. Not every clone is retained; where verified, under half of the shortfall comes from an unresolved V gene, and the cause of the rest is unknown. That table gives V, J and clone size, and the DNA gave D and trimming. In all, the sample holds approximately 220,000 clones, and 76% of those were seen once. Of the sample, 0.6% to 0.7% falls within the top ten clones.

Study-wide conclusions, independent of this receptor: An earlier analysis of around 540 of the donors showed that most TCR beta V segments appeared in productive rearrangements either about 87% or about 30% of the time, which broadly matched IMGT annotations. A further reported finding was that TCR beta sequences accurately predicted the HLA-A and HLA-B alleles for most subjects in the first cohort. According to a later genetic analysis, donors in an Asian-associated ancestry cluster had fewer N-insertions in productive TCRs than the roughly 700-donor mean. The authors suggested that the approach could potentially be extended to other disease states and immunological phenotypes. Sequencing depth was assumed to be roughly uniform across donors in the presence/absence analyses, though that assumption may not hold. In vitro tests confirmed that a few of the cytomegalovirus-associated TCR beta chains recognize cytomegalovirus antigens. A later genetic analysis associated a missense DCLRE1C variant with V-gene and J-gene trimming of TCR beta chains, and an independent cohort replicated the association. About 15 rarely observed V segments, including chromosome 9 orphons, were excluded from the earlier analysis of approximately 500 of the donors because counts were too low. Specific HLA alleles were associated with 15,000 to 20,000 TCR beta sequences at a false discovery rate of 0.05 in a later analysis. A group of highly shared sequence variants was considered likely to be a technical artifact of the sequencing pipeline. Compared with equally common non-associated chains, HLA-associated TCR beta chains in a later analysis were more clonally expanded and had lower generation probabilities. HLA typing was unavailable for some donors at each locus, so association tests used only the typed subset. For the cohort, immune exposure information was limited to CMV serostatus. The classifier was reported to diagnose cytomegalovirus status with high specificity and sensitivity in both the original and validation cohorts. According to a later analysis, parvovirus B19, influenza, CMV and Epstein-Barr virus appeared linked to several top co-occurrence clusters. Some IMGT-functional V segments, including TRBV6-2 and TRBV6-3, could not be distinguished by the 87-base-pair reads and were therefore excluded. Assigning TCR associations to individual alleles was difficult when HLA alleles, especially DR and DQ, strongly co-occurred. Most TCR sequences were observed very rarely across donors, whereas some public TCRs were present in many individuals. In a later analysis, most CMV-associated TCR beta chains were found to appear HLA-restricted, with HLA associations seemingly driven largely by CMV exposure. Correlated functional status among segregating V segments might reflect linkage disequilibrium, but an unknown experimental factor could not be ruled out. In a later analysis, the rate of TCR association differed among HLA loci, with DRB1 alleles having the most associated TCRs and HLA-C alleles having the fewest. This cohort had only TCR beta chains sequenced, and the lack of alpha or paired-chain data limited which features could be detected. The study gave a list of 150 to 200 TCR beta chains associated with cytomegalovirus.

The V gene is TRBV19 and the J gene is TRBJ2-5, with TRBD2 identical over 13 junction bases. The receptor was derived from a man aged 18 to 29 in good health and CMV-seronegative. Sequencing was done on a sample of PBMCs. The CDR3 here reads CASSRTSGSVRETQYF. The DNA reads TGTGCCAGTAGTCGGACTAGCGGGAGTGTACGAGAGACCCAGTACTTC.